These 17 T cell receptor beta chains were all obtained from the same sample, sequenced in a study of cytotoxic CD8 clonotypes in ibrutinib-treated CLL. Assay used: immunoSEQ multiplex PCR; TCRdb lists only in-frame clones, some missing. The repertoire holds about 130,000 clones, around four fifths seen once, with about 3.5% in the top ten. The input for sequencing was PBMCs, taken after 24 months of ibrutinib treatment. The receptors were sampled from a human donor with chronic lymphocytic leukemia.

Only one count was recorded for this clone. This chain's CDR3 is CASPGVSYEQYF. The CDR3 DNA sequence: TGTGCCAGCCCCGGGGTCTCCTACGAGCAGTACTTC. V is TRBV6-1 and J is TRBJ2-7; D may be TRBD2 (5 bases). Germline assignment: CDR1 MNHNS and CDR2 SASEGT. The CDR3 is 12 amino acids. V lost 8 bases and J 0 bases, leaving 8 bases between the germline ends.

The chain employs TRBV5-5 and TRBJ2-7, with D unclear. V shed 1 base and J shed 6 bases, with 5 bases lying between them. This CDR3 has 11 residues. Germline values: CDR1 SGHKS, CDR2 YYEKEE (reference sequence). The CDR3 here is CASSLSSEQYF. The CDR3 coding sequence is TGTGCCAGCAGCTTGAGTAGCGAGCAGTACTTC.

The rearrangement uses TRBV5-6 and TRBJ1-5, with 8 bases that match TRBD1. The CDR3 spans 16 residues. The V gene's germline CDR1 is SGHDT and CDR2 YYEEEE. The junction had 9 bases not matched to a gene; V was cut back by 0 bases and J by 7 bases. The CDR3 here is CASSLGRQGRGQPQHF. In DNA form, the CDR3 reads TGTGCCAGCAGCTTGGGTCGACAGGGGAGAGGACAGCCCCAGCATTTT.

The V call is TRBV2, the J call TRBJ1-6; no clear D. CDR1 SNHLY and CDR2 FYNNEI come from the germline V gene. The CDR3 has 16 amino acids. Trimming took 4 bases from V and 0 from J, leaving 10 bases between them. The CDR3 region is CASSGIGSSYNSPLHF. The CDR3 DNA follows: TGTGCCAGCAGTGGGATAGGCAGCTCCTATAATTCACCCCTCCACTTT. Together with reference TRBV2 and TRBJ1-6, the CDR3 gives the full variable domain: EPEVTQTPSHQVTQMGQEVILRCVPISNHLYFYWYRQILGQKVEFLVSFYNNEISEKSEIFDDQFSVERPDGSNFTLKIRSTKLEDSAMYFCASSGIGSSYNSPLHFGNGTRLTVT.

The chain joins TRBV2 to TRBJ1-2; 8 positions agree with TRBD1. CDR1 and CDR2 from the germline V gene are SNHLY and FYNNEI. J lost 12 bases, V lost 6 bases, and 9 bases had no gene match. The CDR3 consists of 12 residues. The CDR3 loop is CASRGDRGRDTF. CDR3 sequence (DNA): TGTGCCAGCAGGGGCGACAGGGGTAGGGACACCTTC.

V is TRBV5-1 and J is TRBJ1-1; D ambiguous. This CDR3 has 14 amino acids. The germline V and J ends were trimmed by 0 bases and 5 bases, with 11 bases remaining between them. CDR1 is SGHRS, CDR2 YFSETQ, per germline. CDR3 nucleotide sequence: TGCGCCAGCAGCTTGGGACCCCCTTTGACTGAAGCTTTCTTT. Its translation: CASSLGPPLTEAFF.

This clone has just one count. This chain joins TRBV28 and TRBJ1-2; a weak D match, TRBD1 (5 bases). The V end was cut by 7 bases, the J end by 4 bases, with 19 bases between. Per germline, CDR1 MDHEN and CDR2 SYDVKM. This CDR3 region has 15 residues. As DNA, the CDR3 is TGTGCCAGCAACGGGGGTTACCCAAGTCTCTATGGCTACACCTTC. It translates to CASNGGYPSLYGYTF.

In this sample, this clone turned up a few times. The chain couples TRBV6-1 to TRBJ1-5; no clear D. The V end lost 3 bases, the J end lost 7 bases, and 10 bases lay between the germline ends. CDR3 length equals 13 residues. CDR1 and CDR2 from the germline V gene are MNHNS and SASEGT. This CDR3 is CASSEREWQPQHF. CDR3 DNA: TGTGCCAGCAGTGAGAGGGAATGGCAGCCCCAGCATTTT.

Written as DNA, the CDR3 is TGTGCCAGCAGCTTGGCAGGGTACGGCTACAATGAGCAGTTCTTC. Translation gives CASSLAGYGYNEQFF. The J gene is TRBJ2-1, the V gene TRBV7-2, with D perhaps matching TRBD1 (5 bases). CDR1 and CDR2 (germline): SGHTA, FQGNSA. The CDR3 totals 15 residues. V lost 3 bases, J lost 3 bases, and 12 bases lay in between.

V is TRBV7-2 and J is TRBJ1-5; D is undetermined. V dropped 5 bases and J dropped 7 bases, with 9 bases sitting between them. This CDR3 region has 12 residues. Germline V lookup: CDR1 SGHTA, CDR2 FQGNSA. The CDR3 here is CASSLGSQPQHF. The CDR3 DNA follows: TGTGCCAGCAGCCTTGGTTCCCAGCCCCAGCATTTT.

This clone has just a few counts. CDR3: CASSLSISIEKAFF. CDR3 coding DNA: TGTGCCAGCAGTTTATCGATTTCCATCGAAAAAGCTTTCTTT. The chain is built from TRBV27 and TRBJ1-1; no reliable D call. Per germline, CDR1 MNHEY and CDR2 SMNVEV (reference sequence). This CDR3 has 14 residues. Trimming removed 0 bases at V and 9 bases at J, with 14 bases between.

CDR3 DNA sequence: TGTGCCAGCAGCTTGGCCCCAACAGGGGGTACCACCGGGGAGCTGTTTTTT. This codes for CASSLAPTGGTTGELFF. The chain recombines TRBV5-5 with TRBJ2-2; 8 bases agree with TRBD1. This CDR3 contains 17 residues. J gave up 4 bases and V 0 bases, and 8 bases lay outside the gene matches. CDR1 is SGHKS and CDR2 is YYEKEE in the germline V gene (reference sequence).

This chain links TRBV6-6 with TRBJ1-2, with D hard to call. This CDR3 comprises 13 residues. The germline V and J ends were trimmed by 2 bases and 8 bases, with 12 bases remaining between them. CDR1 is MNHNY and CDR2 is SVGAGI in the germline V gene (reference sequence). In DNA, the CDR3 is TGTGCCAGCAGTTACCTCGTAGGGAGGGGCTACACCTTC. Encoded protein: CASSYLVGRGYTF.

This clone is a singleton in its sample. The chain is built from TRBV7-2 and TRBJ2-3; no firm D call. The V and J ends lost 4 bases and 8 bases respectively, with 7 bases between them. From germline, CDR1 is SGHTA and CDR2 FQGNSA. CDR3 length equals 11 residues. The CDR3 region is CASSSSITQYF. In nucleotides, the CDR3 is TGTGCCAGCAGCTCGAGCATTACGCAGTATTTT.

V usage is TRBV28 and J usage is TRBJ2-4; D not resolved. This CDR3 has 12 amino acids. V gave up 6 bases and J gave up 10 bases, with 13 bases separating them. Per the germline V gene, CDR1 is MDHEN and CDR2 is SYDVKM. The CDR3 loop is CASSQSGGIQYF. CDR3 nucleotide sequence: TGTGCCAGCAGCCAGAGTGGCGGAATTCAGTACTTC.

J is TRBJ1-1 and V is TRBV9, with TRBD1 as a possible D gene (6 bases). Trimming pared 4 bases from V and 6 bases from J, leaving 13 bases between. Germline V lookup: CDR1 SGDLS, CDR2 YYNGEE. This CDR3 is 13 amino acids long. CDR3 amino acids: CASSTVQGAEAFF. CDR3 nucleotides: TGTGCCAGCAGCACTGTACAGGGAGCTGAAGCTTTCTTT.

V usage is TRBV7-2 and J usage is TRBJ2-1, with unresolved D. V was clipped by 1 base and J by 8 bases, with 15 bases between them. Germline V gene lookup returns CDR1 SGHTA and CDR2 FQGNSA. The CDR3 has 15 amino acids. CDR3 sequence: CASSLVDTFGDEQFF. The CDR3 DNA sequence: TGTGCCAGCAGCTTAGTCGACACCTTCGGCGATGAGCAGTTCTTC. Filled out from reference TRBV7-2 and TRBJ2-1, the complete variable domain reads GAGVSQSPSNKVTEKGKDVELRCDPISGHTALYWYRQSLGQGLEFLIYFQGNSAPDKSGLPSDRFSAERTGGSVSTLTIQRTQQEDSAVYLCASSLVDTFGDEQFFGPGTRLTVL.